The rows below give T cell receptor beta chains drawn from one sample of a study of blood T cell repertoires in COVID-19. Generated by immunoSEQ multiplex PCR, the TCRdb table keeps only in-frame clones and is missing some. The repertoire has 220,000 or so clones, about 82% of them found once; the top ten carry about 2.1%. Sequences were obtained from PBMCs or T cells enriched from blood (not recorded which). The receptor source for this set is a woman in her fifties or sixties who had recovered from COVID-19. Both conserved end residues are part of each CDR3. D genes are given only for firm matches. The size field is filled for only some rows; it gives once, few, many or a size class.

clone_size d_call j_call v_call cdr3_length cdr3_nt cdr3_aa
. . TRBJ1-1 TRBV3-1/TRBV3-2 13 TGTGCCAGCACCACCGGGACTCAGACCGAAGCTTTCTTT CASTTGTQTEAFF
. . TRBJ2-7 TRBV18 13 TGTGCCAGCTCACCCCCGGAGGCCTACGAGCAGTACTTC CASSPPEAYEQYF
. . TRBJ1-2 TRBV5-1 13 TGCGCCAGCAGCCGGGAAGCTAACTATGGCTACACCTTC CASSREANYGYTF
. . TRBJ1-4 TRBV19 14 TGTGCCAGTAGTATAAACGTCGCGGGCGAAAAACTGTTTTTT CASSINVAGEKLFF
. . TRBJ1-2 TRBV9 13 TGTGCCAGCAGCGCCTCAGGGTTTTTTGGCTACACCTTC CASSASGFFGYTF
. TRBD2 TRBJ2-1 TRBV5-5 17 TGTGCCAGCAGCTTAAGAGTGACTAGCGGGAGCCACAATGAGCAGTTCTTC CASSLRVTSGSHNEQFF
. TRBD1 TRBJ1-2 TRBV7-9 15 TGTGCCAGCAGCCCCACGACAGGGCCTACCTATGGCTACACCTTC CASSPTTGPTYGYTF
. . TRBJ2-5 TRBV7-3 13 TGTGCCAGCAGCTTAACGTACAGAGAGACCCAGTACTTC CASSLTYRETQYF
. TRBD2 TRBJ2-7 TRBV6-5 15 TGTGCCAGCACTCCAATGACTAGCGGGAGCCACGAGCAGTACTTC CASTPMTSGSHEQYF
. TRBD2 TRBJ2-7 TRBV7-9 15 TGTGCCAGCAGCTTAGCAGGGACTAGCGGGAGTGTAAAGTACTTC CASSLAGTSGSVKYF
. . TRBJ1-2 TRBV24-1 13 TGTGCCACCAATCGCGGGGGCGGTGAGGGCTACACCTTC CATNRGGGEGYTF
. . TRBJ1-1 TRBV19 19 TGTGCCAGTAGTATTTCCCCCTCTAGGCGCGGGGGCGCGGTCACTGAAGCTTTCTTT CASSISPSRRGGAVTEAFF
. . TRBJ1-1 TRBV7-9 18 TGTGCCAGCAGCCTCATACGGCTCAGGGCAGGGAAGAACACTGAAGCTTTCTTT CASSLIRLRAGKNTEAFF
. TRBD1 TRBJ1-5 TRBV5-8 14 TGTGCCAGCAGCCCCACAGGGGACGATCAGCCCCAGCATTTT CASSPTGDDQPQHF
. . TRBJ2-5 TRBV7-9 15 TGTGCCAGCAGCGCTAGCCCACAGGGACCGGAGACCCAGTACTTC CASSASPQGPETQYF
. TRBD1 TRBJ1-1 TRBV7-9 17 TGTGCCAGCAAACCCAACTCCGGGACAGGGAGGTACACTGAAGCTTTCTTT CASKPNSGTGRYTEAFF
. . TRBJ1-4 TRBV20-1 13 TGCAGTGCTAGTCGGGGGAATAATGAAAAACTGTTTTTT CSASRGNNEKLFF
. . TRBJ1-1 TRBV20-1 10 TGCAGTGCTAGACGGACTGAAGCTTTCTTT CSARRTEAFF
. . TRBJ2-4 TRBV28 14 TGTGCCAGCAGTCCACGAGAGGTACAAAACATTCAGTACTTC CASSPREVQNIQYF
. TRBD1 TRBJ1-1 TRBV6-5 13 TGTGCCAGCAGTCCCGGGACAGAGGTAAAAGCTTTCTTT CASSPGTEVKAFF
. . TRBJ1-4 TRBV7-3 15 TGTGCCAGCAGCGGGTTTGGGGAGTCCGATGAAAAACTGTTTTTT CASSGFGESDEKLFF
. . TRBJ1-6 TRBV18 14 TGTGCCAGCTCACCCGGGACACTTAATTCACCCCTCCACTTT CASSPGTLNSPLHF
. . TRBJ2-2 TRBV5-1 16 TGCGCCAGCAGCGCAGGACAGCCAGGGTCAACCGGGGAGCTGTTTTTT CASSAGQPGSTGELFF
. . TRBJ1-4 TRBV11-2 13 TGTGCCAGCAGCTTAGGCGACAACGAAAAACTGTTTTTT CASSLGDNEKLFF
. . TRBJ1-6 TRBV15 13 TGTGCCACCAGGGATCTACAGGGATCACCCCTCCACTTT CATRDLQGSPLHF
. . TRBJ1-1 TRBV20-1 12 TGCAGTGCTAGTGGGCAGGGTGAAGGAGCTTTCTTT CSASGQGEGAFF
. . TRBJ1-1 TRBV15 13 TGTGCCACCAGCAGACCGATGGTAGCTGAAGCTTTCTTT CATSRPMVAEAFF
. TRBD1 TRBJ1-4 TRBV19 13 TGTGCCAGTCGGACAGGGGGCCGGGAAAAACTGTTTTTT CASRTGGREKLFF
. . TRBJ1-2 TRBV9 15 TGTGCCAGCAGCGCCCGGGTCTCAAAGGGGGATGGCTACACCTTC CASSARVSKGDGYTF
. . TRBJ2-2 TRBV7-3 14 TGTGCCAGCACCCAGGGGCCAGGGGCCGGGGAGCTGTTTTTT CASTQGPGAGELFF
once TRBD1 TRBJ1-1 TRBV25-1 15 TGTGCCAGCAGTGCGTCGACAGGGGCCGGAACTGAAGCTTTCTTT CASSASTGAGTEAFF
. TRBD2 TRBJ2-3 TRBV19 16 TGTGCCAGTAGTCCCAGGGGGACTAGCGGCACAGATACGCAGTATTTT CASSPRGTSGTDTQYF
few TRBD2 TRBJ2-5 TRBV15 16 TGTGCCACCTCCCCTGTAGGAGCGGGGGTGGGAGAGACCCAGTACTTC CATSPVGAGVGETQYF
. TRBD2 TRBJ2-2 TRBV29-1 15 TGCAGCGTTGAAGCCCGGGAGGGCCTCGGCGGGGAGCTGTTTTTT CSVEAREGLGGELFF
. . TRBJ1-2 TRBV7-2 15 TGTGCCAGCAGCTTAGAGGGGCAGGGAAGATTTGGCTACACCTTC CASSLEGQGRFGYTF
few . TRBJ1-2 TRBV9 14 TGTGCCAGCAGCGTAGATACTGGGGGGAGTGGCTACACCTTC CASSVDTGGSGYTF
. TRBD2 TRBJ2-1 TRBV7-2 15 TGTGCCAGCAGCTTCGGGCCCAGCGGGAATTTAGAACGGTTCTTC CASSFGPSGNLERFF
. TRBD2 TRBJ2-7 TRBV6-2/TRBV6-3 15 TGTGCCAGCAGCCCCTGGGGAGCGGGGGCCTACGAGCAGTACTTC CASSPWGAGAYEQYF
. . TRBJ2-1 TRBV12-3/TRBV12-4 12 TGTGCCAGCAGTTGGGACATCGATGAGCAGTTCTTC CASSWDIDEQFF
. TRBD1 TRBJ1-2 TRBV7-9 15 TGTGCCAGCAGCCCCGAGCCAGGGGGTAACTATGGCTACACCTTC CASSPEPGGNYGYTF
. . TRBJ1-5 TRBV4-1 15 TGCGCCAGCAGCCCAGCGTGGTTAGGGAGTCAGCCCCAGCATTTT CASSPAWLGSQPQHF
. . TRBJ1-4 TRBV10-3 16 TGTGCCATCTCCCATACCAACTTTACGACTAATGAAAAACTGTTTTTT CAISHTNFTTNEKLFF
. TRBD1 TRBJ2-2 TRBV6-1 16 TGTGCCAGCAGTGAACTGGGACAGGGTAACACCGGGGAGCTGTTTTTT CASSELGQGNTGELFF
few TRBD1 TRBJ1-5 TRBV28 15 TGTGCCAGCAAACTCCCAGGGGGCGACGATCAGCCCCAGCATTTT CASKLPGGDDQPQHF
. . TRBJ1-6 TRBV4-3 17 TGCGCCAGCAGCCCGATCGGGGGGGGCTACTATAATTCACCCCTCCACTTT CASSPIGGGYYNSPLHF
. . TRBJ1-2 TRBV5-4 14 TGTGCCAGCAGCTTGGACAGGGCCACCTATGGCTACACCTTC CASSLDRATYGYTF
. TRBD1 TRBJ1-6 TRBV10-2 16 TGCGCCAGCAGTGATGTGTGGGACAGGGGCTTTTCACCCCTCCACTTT CASSDVWDRGFSPLHF
few . TRBJ2-6 TRBV4-2 15 TGTGCCAGCAGCCCGGGGTGGCCCGGGGCCAACGTCCTGACTTTC CASSPGWPGANVLTF
. . TRBJ1-2 TRBV6-2/TRBV6-3 14 TGTGCCAGCAGCCCCACAGGGAAGGCCTATGGCTACACCTTC CASSPTGKAYGYTF
. TRBD2 TRBJ2-1 TRBV5-1 16 TGCGCCAGCAGCTTGAGCGGGAGGGCCGCCTACAATGAGCAGTTCTTC CASSLSGRAAYNEQFF
. . TRBJ1-3 TRBV30 11 TGTGCCTGGAGTGTTAAAAACACCATATATTTT CAWSVKNTIYF
. . TRBJ1-3 TRBV15 16 TGTGCCACCAGCAGAGTCGGGGGGCCTTCGAAAAACACCATATATTTT CATSRVGGPSKNTIYF
. TRBD1 TRBJ1-1 TRBV6-5 15 TGTGCCAGCAGTTCCCCGGGACAGGAAAACACTGAAGCTTTCTTT CASSSPGQENTEAFF
. . TRBJ1-4 TRBV3-1/TRBV3-2 15 TGTGCCAGCAGCCACCGACAGGCCCTTAATGAAAAACTGTTTTTT CASSHRQALNEKLFF
. . TRBJ2-7 TRBV5-8 12 TGTGCCAGCAGATTTGGGAGCGTTCTGCAGTACTTC CASRFGSVLQYF
. TRBD2 TRBJ2-7 TRBV7-2 14 TGTGCCAGCAGCTTTAGCGGGAGCTTCAACGAGCAGTACTTC CASSFSGSFNEQYF
. TRBD1 TRBJ1-6 TRBV5-1 19 TGCGCCAGCAGCTTGAAGGACAGGGGAGGGGACTCCTATAATTCACCCCTCCACTTT CASSLKDRGGDSYNSPLHF